The 22 T cell receptor beta chains listed next were all sequenced from one sample in a study of Ad26.COV2.S vaccination and SARS-CoV-2 variants. Noted treatment: some 20 received Ad26.COV2.S at low or high dose, single or two shots; about 5 received placebo; per-sample allocation not given. Sampling occurred on day 63 after the first vaccine or placebo injection. Produced via immunoSEQ multiplex PCR; TCRdb's table is partial and in-frame only. This table holds over 400,000 clones, over 80% found once. Sequencing was performed on peripheral blood, taken in a trial of Ad26.COV2.S vaccine versus placebo. The receptors come from a person aged 18 to 59 who received the Ad26.COV2.S COVID-19 vaccine or a placebo.

This chain connects TRBV28 to TRBJ1-5; D not certain. The CDR3 spans 13 residues. Looked up from germline, CDR1 is MDHEN and CDR2 is SYDVKM. Trimming removed 3 bases from V and 6 bases from J, with 9 bases in between. The CDR3 reads CASSFGSGQPQHF. The CDR3 DNA is TGTGCCAGCAGTTTCGGCAGCGGTCAGCCCCAGCATTTT. The entire variable domain, with the rest obtained from reference TRBV28 and TRBJ1-5, is as follows: DVKVTQSSRYLVKRTGEKVFLECVQDMDHENMFWYRQDPGLGLRLIYFSYDVKMKEKGDIPEGYSVSREKKERFSLILESASTNQTSMYLCASSFGSGQPQHFGDGTRLSIL.

The chain couples TRBV28 to TRBJ1-3; no clear D gene. The germline V gene has CDR1 MDHEN and CDR2 SYDVKM. This CDR3 has 16 amino acids. Trimming cost V 3 bases and J 0 bases, with 12 bases left between them. The CDR3 here is CASSFDPDISGNTIYF. The CDR3 nucleotides are TGTGCCAGCAGTTTCGATCCGGATATCTCTGGAAACACCATATATTTT.

The chain employs TRBV6-6 and TRBJ1-3, with a possible D match to TRBD1 (6 bases). The CDR3 totals 15 residues. V dropped 8 bases and J dropped 8 bases, with 22 bases sitting between them. Germline loops: CDR1 MNHNY, CDR2 SVGAGI (reference sequence). CDR3 loop: CASLPTGATGYTIYF. The DNA of the CDR3 is TGTGCCAGCCTCCCCACGGGGGCGACGGGATACACCATATATTTT.

The chain links TRBV4-3 to TRBJ2-1; 9 bases align to TRBD2. CDR3 length equals 17 residues. V trimming: 2 bases; J trimming: 8 bases; junction bases outside the gene matches: 13. CDR1 is LGHNA and CDR2 is YSLEER in the germline V gene. CDR3 protein: CASSQIVGAGGPDEQFF. The CDR3 DNA reads as TGCGCCAGCAGCCAAATTGTTGGTGCGGGGGGGCCGGATGAGCAGTTCTTC.

The chain has TRBV5-1 and TRBJ2-7; the D gene is possibly TRBD2 (6 bases). Germline assignment: CDR1 SGHRS and CDR2 YFSETQ. Trimming took 4 bases from V and 2 from J, leaving 10 bases between them. There are 13 residues in the CDR3. This CDR3 is CASSDGGAYEQYF. CDR3 in DNA: TGCGCCAGCAGCGACGGGGGAGCCTACGAGCAGTACTTC. The whole variable domain, remainder taken from reference TRBV5-1 and TRBJ2-7, is KAGVTQTPRYLIKTRGQQVTLSCSPISGHRSVSWYQQTPGQGLQFLFEYFSETQRNKGNFPGRFSGRQFSNSRSEMNVSTLELGDSALYLCASSDGGAYEQYFGPGTRLTVT.

The chain combines TRBV1 with TRBJ2-7; TRBD2, the table's D call, was not compared with the DNA. TRBV1 constitutes a pseudogene. The CDR3 runs to 16 residues. The CDR3 DNA reads as TGCACCAGCAGCCAAGATTGGCAGCCGCCTACGGGGGAGCAGTACTTC. Translated, it gives CTSSQDWQPPTGEQYF.

The V and J genes are TRBV5-6 and TRBJ1-2; 9 positions match TRBD1. V trimming: 4 bases; J trimming: 7 bases; junction bases outside the gene matches: 5. CDR1 and CDR2 from the germline V gene are SGHDT and YYEEEE. This CDR3 spans 13 amino acids. Here the CDR3 reads CASSEGTGFGYTF. CDR3 sequence (DNA): TGTGCCAGCAGCGAAGGGACAGGGTTTGGCTACACCTTC. Complete variable domain (other parts from reference TRBV5-6 and TRBJ1-2): DAGVTQSPTHLIKTRGQQVTLRCSPKSGHDTVSWYQQALGQGPQFIFQYYEEEERQRGNFPDRFSGHQFPNYSSELNVNALLLGDSALYLCASSEGTGFGYTFGSGTRLTVV.

J is TRBJ2-7 and V is TRBV7-2; weak D call: TRBD2 (6 bases). The CDR3 is 17 residues long. Germline lookup yields CDR1 SGHTA and CDR2 FQGNSA. Deletions cut 1 base from V and 3 bases from J, with 19 bases between. The DNA for the CDR3 is TGTGCCAGCAGCTTAGAAGGTCGGACTACCATAATCTACGAGCAGTACTTC. Protein product: CASSLEGRTTIIYEQYF.

This clone was seen a single time. The rearrangement links TRBV5-6 to TRBJ1-5; D remains unclear. This CDR3 comprises 13 residues. The V gene lost 5 bases and the J gene lost 2 bases, with 8 bases spanning the gap. CDR1 and CDR2 from the germline V gene are SGHDT and YYEEEE. The CDR3 here is CASSSAGNQPQHF. The CDR3 region has the DNA TGTGCCAGCAGTTCAGCCGGCAATCAGCCCCAGCATTTT.

Only one count was recorded for this clone. The chain links TRBV27 to TRBJ2-7; maybe TRBD1 (5 bases). Germline V lookup: CDR1 MNHEY, CDR2 SMNVEV (reference sequence). V was pared by 8 bases and J by 0 bases, with 5 bases between. This CDR3 has 11 amino acids. This chain's CDR3 is CASQGSYEQYF. CDR3 in DNA: TGTGCCAGCCAGGGCTCCTACGAGCAGTACTTC.

This clone has just one count. This chain joins TRBV9 and TRBJ2-7, with TRBD2 matching over 7 bases. From germline, CDR1 is SGDLS and CDR2 YYNGEE. The CDR3 has 15 residues. Unmatched junction bases numbered 5, after V lost 0 bases and J lost 2 bases. The CDR3 coding sequence is TGTGCCAGCAGCGTAGGTGGCGGGGGAGCCTACGAGCAGTACTTC. Encoded protein: CASSVGGGGAYEQYF. Variable domain in full (rest from reference TRBV9 and TRBJ2-7): DSGVTQTPKHLITATGQRVTLRCSPRSGDLSVYWYQQSLDQGLQFLIQYYNGEERAKGNILERFSAQQFPDLHSELNLSSLELGDSALYFCASSVGGGGAYEQYFGPGTRLTVT.

The chain combines TRBV7-8 with TRBJ2-7, with 9 nucleotides matching TRBD1. The CDR3 covers 15 residues. V trimming: 1 base; J trimming: 4 bases; junction bases outside the gene matches: 5. In germline, CDR1 is SGHVS, CDR2 FQNEAQ. This CDR3 is CASSLVTGGAYEQYF. The CDR3 nucleotides read TGTGCCAGCAGCTTAGTCACAGGGGGCGCGTACGAGCAGTACTTC.

The V call is TRBV28, the J call TRBJ1-2; possible D gene TRBD1, 5 bases. The germline CDR1 and CDR2 sequences are MDHEN and SYDVKM. The CDR3 is 14 residues long. Trimming removed 7 bases from V and 1 base from J, with 13 bases in between. CDR3: CASTLPRGNYGYTF. The DNA for the CDR3 is TGTGCCAGCACCCTTCCAAGGGGTAACTATGGCTACACCTTC.

V usage is TRBV5-4 and J usage is TRBJ2-6; the match to TRBD1 covers 12 bases. Germline V gene lookup returns CDR1 SGHNT and CDR2 YYREEE (reference sequence). This CDR3 is built from 19 residues. V lost 0 bases to trimming and J lost 2 bases; unmatched junction nucleotides: 6. CDR3 bases: TGTGCCAGCAGCTTGGTCTGGGGACAGGGGGCCGCTGGGGCCAACGTCCTGACTTTC. Translating it yields CASSLVWGQGAAGANVLTF.

The CDR3 region is CASSMGQASYNEQFF. The CDR3 coding sequence is TGTGCCAGTAGTATGGGACAAGCCTCCTACAATGAGCAGTTCTTC. The gene calls are TRBV19 and TRBJ2-1; possibly TRBD1 for D (6 bases). CDR1 and CDR2 (germline): LNHDA, SQIVND (reference sequence). This CDR3 is built from 15 residues. V lost 3 bases and J lost 0, with 9 bases in between.

The chain recombines TRBV18 with TRBJ1-2, with 9 bases aligning to TRBD1. CDR1 is KGHSH, CDR2 LQKENI, per germline. V lost 4 bases and J lost 5; bases outside the gene matches: 5. The CDR3 runs 14 residues. The CDR3 DNA reads TGTGCCAGCTCACGGACAGGGGAGCGGTATGGCTACACCTTC. The encoded protein is CASSRTGERYGYTF.

The rearrangement joins TRBV30 to TRBJ2-2, with 11 positions matching TRBD2. Germline CDR1 reads GTSNPN; CDR2 reads SVGIG (reference sequence). After removal of 4 bases from V and 8 bases from J, the junction contained 6 bases not matched to a gene. The CDR3 extends over 14 amino acids. This chain's CDR3 is CAWMGLAVGGELFF. The CDR3 DNA is TGTGCCTGGATGGGACTAGCGGTCGGAGGGGAGCTGTTTTTT.

The CDR3 DNA follows: TGCGCCAGCAGCTTGGGACAGGAGCCTTATGGCTACACCTTC. This translates into CASSLGQEPYGYTF. V gene TRBV5-1 combines with J gene TRBJ1-2; D possibly corresponds to TRBD1 (6 bases). The CDR3 loop spans 14 amino acids. V lost 0 bases and J 5 bases, leaving 11 bases between the germline ends. The germline V gene encodes CDR1 SGHRS and CDR2 YFSETQ. The full variable domain, with the rest looked up from reference TRBV5-1 and TRBJ1-2, is KAGVTQTPRYLIKTRGQQVTLSCSPISGHRSVSWYQQTPGQGLQFLFEYFSETQRNKGNFPGRFSGRQFSNSRSEMNVSTLELGDSALYLCASSLGQEPYGYTFGSGTRLTVV.

This chain uses TRBV7-9 with TRBJ1-3; D perhaps matches TRBD1 (5 bases). Germline CDR1 reads SEHNR; CDR2 reads FQNEAQ (reference sequence). The CDR3 consists of 14 residues. Trimming stripped 2 bases from V and 3 bases from J, with 8 bases between. The DNA for the CDR3 is TGTGCCAGCAGCTTAACGGGGGGTGGAAACACCATATATTTT. This gives the protein CASSLTGGGNTIYF.

The chain is built from TRBV4-3 and TRBJ2-5, with D hard to call. V lost 0 bases to trimming and J lost 3 bases, with 5 bases between them. The CDR3 spans 13 residues. CDR1 is LGHNA, CDR2 YSLEER, per germline. The CDR3 region is CASSQELEETQYF. The CDR3 DNA reads as TGCGCCAGCAGCCAAGAATTGGAAGAGACCCAGTACTTC.

The genes are TRBV2 and TRBJ2-5; D possibly corresponds to TRBD2 (5 bases). The ends were cut back, 1 base at V and 1 base at J, with 13 bases in the middle. CDR1 SNHLY and CDR2 FYNNEI come from the germline V gene. CDR3 length: 16 residues. CDR3 region: CASSEEDSLGQETQYF. CDR3 nucleotides: TGTGCCAGCAGTGAAGAGGACTCCCTCGGCCAAGAGACCCAGTACTTC. Full variable domain (remainder filled in from reference TRBV2 and TRBJ2-5): EPEVTQTPSHQVTQMGQEVILRCVPISNHLYFYWYRQILGQKVEFLVSFYNNEISEKSEIFDDQFSVERPDGSNFTLKIRSTKLEDSAMYFCASSEEDSLGQETQYFGPGTRLLVL.

This chain connects TRBV7-8 to TRBJ2-3; D is unresolved. Germline V gene sequence: CDR1 SGHVS, CDR2 FQNEAQ. Trimming took off 3 bases at V and 2 bases at J, with 12 bases between the two ends. This CDR3 has 15 amino acids. In DNA, the CDR3 is TGTGCCAGCAGCTTGTCATCGGGCCCCACAGATACGCAGTATTTT. Amino acids: CASSLSSGPTDTQYF.